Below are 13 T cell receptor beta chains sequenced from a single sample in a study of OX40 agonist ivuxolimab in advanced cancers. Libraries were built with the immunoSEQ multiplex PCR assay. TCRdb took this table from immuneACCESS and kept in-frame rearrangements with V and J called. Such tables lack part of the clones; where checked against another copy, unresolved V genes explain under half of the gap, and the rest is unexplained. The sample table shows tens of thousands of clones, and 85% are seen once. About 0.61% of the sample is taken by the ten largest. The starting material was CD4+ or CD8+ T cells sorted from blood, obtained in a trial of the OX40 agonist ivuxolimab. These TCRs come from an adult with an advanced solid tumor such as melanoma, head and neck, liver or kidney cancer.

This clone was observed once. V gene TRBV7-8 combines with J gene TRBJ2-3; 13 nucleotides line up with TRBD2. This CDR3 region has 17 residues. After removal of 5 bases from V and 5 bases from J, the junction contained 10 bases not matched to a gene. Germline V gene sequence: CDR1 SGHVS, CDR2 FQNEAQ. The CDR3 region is CASSRTLAGGLIDTQYF. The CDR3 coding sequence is TGTGCCAGCAGCCGAACACTAGCGGGGGGGCTGATAGATACGCAGTATTTT.

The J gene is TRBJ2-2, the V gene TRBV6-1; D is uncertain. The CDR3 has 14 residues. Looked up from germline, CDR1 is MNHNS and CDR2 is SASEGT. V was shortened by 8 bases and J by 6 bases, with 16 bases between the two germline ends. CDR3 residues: CASGNPVSPGELFF. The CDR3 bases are TGTGCCAGCGGTAACCCCGTCTCCCCCGGGGAGCTGTTTTTT.

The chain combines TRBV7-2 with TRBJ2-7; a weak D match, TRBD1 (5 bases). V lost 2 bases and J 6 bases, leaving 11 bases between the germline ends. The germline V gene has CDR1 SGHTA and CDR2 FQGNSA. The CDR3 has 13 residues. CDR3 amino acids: CASSLMGRAEQYF. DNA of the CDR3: TGTGCCAGCAGCTTAATGGGCAGGGCCGAGCAGTACTTC.

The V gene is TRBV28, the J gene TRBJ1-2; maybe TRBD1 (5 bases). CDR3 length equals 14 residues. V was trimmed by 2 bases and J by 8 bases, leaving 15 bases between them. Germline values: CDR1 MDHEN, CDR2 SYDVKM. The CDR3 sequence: CASSLAIRGKGYTF. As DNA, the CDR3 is TGTGCCAGCAGTTTAGCTATTCGGGGCAAAGGCTACACCTTC.

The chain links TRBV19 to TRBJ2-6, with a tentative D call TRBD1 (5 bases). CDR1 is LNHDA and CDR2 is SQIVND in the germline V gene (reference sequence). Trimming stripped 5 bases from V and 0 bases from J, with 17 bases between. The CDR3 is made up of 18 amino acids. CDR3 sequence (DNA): TGTGCCAGTAGTGTCGTTACGACAGTGAGCTCTGGGGCCAACGTCCTGACTTTC. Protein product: CASSVVTTVSSGANVLTF.

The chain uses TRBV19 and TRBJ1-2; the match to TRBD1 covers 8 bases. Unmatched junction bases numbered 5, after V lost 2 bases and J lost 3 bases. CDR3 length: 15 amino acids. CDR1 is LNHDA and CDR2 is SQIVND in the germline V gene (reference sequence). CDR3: CASSITGGNDYGYTF. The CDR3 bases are TGTGCCAGTAGTATAACAGGGGGTAACGACTATGGCTACACCTTC.

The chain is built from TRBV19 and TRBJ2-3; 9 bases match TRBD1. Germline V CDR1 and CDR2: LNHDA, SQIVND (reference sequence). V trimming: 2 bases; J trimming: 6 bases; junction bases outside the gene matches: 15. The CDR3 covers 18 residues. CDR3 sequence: CASSISDDRDRVADTQYF. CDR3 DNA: TGTGCCAGTAGTATAAGCGACGACCGGGACAGGGTGGCGGATACGCAGTATTTT.

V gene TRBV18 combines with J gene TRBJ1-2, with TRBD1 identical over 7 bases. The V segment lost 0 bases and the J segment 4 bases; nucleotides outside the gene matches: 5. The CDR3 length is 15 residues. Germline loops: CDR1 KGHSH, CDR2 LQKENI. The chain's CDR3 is CASSPPRDSTYGYTF. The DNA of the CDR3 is TGTGCCAGCTCACCACCACGGGACAGTACCTATGGCTACACCTTC.

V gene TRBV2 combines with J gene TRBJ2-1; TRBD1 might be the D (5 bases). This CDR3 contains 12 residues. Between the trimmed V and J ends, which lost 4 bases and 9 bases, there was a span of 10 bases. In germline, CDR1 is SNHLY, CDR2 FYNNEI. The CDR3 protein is CASSGTPGEQFF. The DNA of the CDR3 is TGTGCCAGCAGTGGGACACCTGGTGAGCAGTTCTTC.

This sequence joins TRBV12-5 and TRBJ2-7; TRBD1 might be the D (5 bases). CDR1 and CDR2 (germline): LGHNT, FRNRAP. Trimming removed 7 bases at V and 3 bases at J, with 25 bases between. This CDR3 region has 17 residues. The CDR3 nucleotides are TGTGCTAGTGCCCTTTCGCCAGGGCCCACGGTTCACTACGAGCAGTACTTC. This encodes CASALSPGPTVHYEQYF.

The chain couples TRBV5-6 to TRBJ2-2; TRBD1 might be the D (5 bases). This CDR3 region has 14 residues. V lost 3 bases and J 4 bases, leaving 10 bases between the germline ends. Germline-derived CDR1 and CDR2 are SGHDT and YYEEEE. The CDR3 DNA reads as TGTGCCAGCAGCTCCTCAGGGTTCACCGGGGAGCTGTTTTTT. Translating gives CASSSSGFTGELFF.

Written as DNA, the CDR3 is TGTGCCACCAGCAGACAAAATCAGCCCCAGCATTTT. Its translation is CATSRQNQPQHF. The chain is built from TRBV15 and TRBJ1-5; D is ambiguous. The CDR3 consists of 12 residues. V lost 2 bases, J lost 4 bases, and 3 bases lay in between. Germline V gives CDR1 LNHNV, CDR2 YYDKDF (reference sequence).

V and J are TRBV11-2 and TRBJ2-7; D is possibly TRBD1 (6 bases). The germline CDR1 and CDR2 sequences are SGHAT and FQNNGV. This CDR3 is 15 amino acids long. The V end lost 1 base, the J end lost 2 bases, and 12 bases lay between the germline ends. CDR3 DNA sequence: TGTGCCAGCAGCTTAGGGGGACAATCTACCTACGAGCAGTACTTC. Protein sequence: CASSLGGQSTYEQYF.